The text below deals with one TCR beta chain. CDR1 PRHDT and CDR2 FYEKMQ come from the germline V gene (reference sequence). The CDR3 consists of 14 residues. The V and J ends lost 0 bases and 3 bases respectively, with 7 bases between them. Both TCR beta VDJ combination and CDR3 sequence profiling were carried out. Genomic DNA was the template for this profiling. One entry per CDR3 protein, called by TCRdb with MiXCR from the reads. The sample lists roughly 170,000 distinct CDR3 sequences, approximately 48% seen once, with 13% in the top ten. These data originate in a study of CD8+CD57+ T cells in acquired aplastic anemia. All patients picked for sequencing had shown, by flow cytometry, an expansion of CD8+CD57+ cells. All patients had severe acquired aplastic anemia. Blood samples were obtained from patients who had received no prior therapy.

The TCR comes from a human donor with aplastic anemia. The V and J genes are TRBV13 and TRBJ2-3; D call uncertain. Sequencing was carried out using sorted CD4+, CD8+, or CD8+CD57+ T cells (not recorded which) from PBMCs. CDR3 residues: CASSLGVKTDTQYF. In nucleotides, the CDR3 is TGTGCCAGCAGCTTAGGGGTGAAGACAGATACGCAGTATTTT.